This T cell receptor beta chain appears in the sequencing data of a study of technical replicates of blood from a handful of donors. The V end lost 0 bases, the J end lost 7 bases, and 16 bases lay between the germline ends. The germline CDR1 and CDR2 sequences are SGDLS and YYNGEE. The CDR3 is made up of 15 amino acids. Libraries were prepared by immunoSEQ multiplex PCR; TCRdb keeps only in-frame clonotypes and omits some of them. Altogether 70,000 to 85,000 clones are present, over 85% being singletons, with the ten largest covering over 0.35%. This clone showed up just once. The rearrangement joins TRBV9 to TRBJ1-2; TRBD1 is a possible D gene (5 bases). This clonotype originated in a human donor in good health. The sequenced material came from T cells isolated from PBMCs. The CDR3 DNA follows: TGTGCCAGCAGCGTAGCTACACAGGTAGTCAGTGGCTACACCTTC. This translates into CASSVATQVVSGYTF.